The 20 T cell receptor beta chains below all came from one sample that was sequenced in a study of T cell clonality in common variable immunodeficiency. Clones were read by immunoSEQ multiplex PCR, and TCRdb kept only the in-frame ones, dropping some. The table lists roughly 57,000 clones, with no singletons. The sequenced material came from peripheral blood mononuclear cells. These receptor sequences come from a person aged 18-70 years in good health.

This clone has a handful of counts. The missing CDR3 end, 3 residues past where the read stops, is filled in from the germline J gene. This sequence joins TRBV20-1 and TRBJ1-1, with D hard to call. Trimming shortened V by 4 bases and J by 1 base, and 16 bases separated the two germline ends. From germline, CDR1 is DFQATT and CDR2 SNEGSKA (reference sequence). The CDR3 loop spans 15 amino acids. The CDR3: CSATPAGRPNTEAFF. The CDR3 DNA, read in part, is TGCAGTGCTACCCCCGCGGGCCGCCCGAACACTGAA.

In this sample, this clone turned up many times. The sequenced part of the CDR3 DNA is TGTGCCAGCAGCCCGACAGGGTTCCTCACAGATACG. Translated: CASSPTGFLTDT. The CDR3 in its entirety is CASSPTGFLTDTQYF. The chain couples TRBV7-2 to TRBJ2-3; 7 bases are shared with TRBD1. Read data end 3 residues before the CDR3 end; the end is taken from the germline J gene. The germline gives CDR1 SGHTA, CDR2 FQGNSA. V was clipped by 5 bases and J by 2 bases; unmatched bases: 7. This CDR3 is built from 15 residues. Supplemented by reference TRBV7-2 and TRBJ2-3, the full variable domain reads GAGVSQSPSNKVTEKGKDVELRCDPISGHTALYWYRQSLGQGLEFLIYFQGNSAPDKSGLPSDRFSAERTGGSVSTLTIQRTQQEDSAVYLCASSPTGFLTDTQYFGPGTRLTVL.

This clone was detected only a few times. The sequenced fragment ends 3 residues before the CDR3 boundary, so the rest is inferred from the germline J gene. J is TRBJ2-1 and V is TRBV7-2, with 7 nucleotides matching TRBD2. This CDR3 has 14 residues. Unmatched junction bases numbered 3, after V lost 5 bases and J lost 2 bases. CDR1 SGHTA and CDR2 FQGNSA come from the germline V gene. CDR3 DNA, as far as it was read: TGTGCCAGCAGCACCAGCGGGGCCTACAATGAG. Protein sequence: CASSTSGAYNE. The entire CDR3 sequence reads CASSTSGAYNEQFF.

This clone was found a few times. The read ends 3 residues early relative to the CDR3; the germline J gene fills the gap. The chain links TRBV30 to TRBJ1-2; weak D call: TRBD1 (6 bases). The CDR3 runs 13 residues. CDR1 and CDR2 from the germline V gene are GTSNPN and SVGIG (reference sequence). The sequenced part of the CDR3 DNA is TGTGCCTGGACAGGGGCTCTAACCTACGAC. Amino acid sequence: CAWTGALTYD. The full CDR3 sequence reads CAWTGALTYDYTF.

This clone came up many times. The sequenced fragment ends 3 residues before the CDR3 boundary, so the rest is inferred from the germline J gene. The chain recombines TRBV14 with TRBJ2-3, with TRBD2 matching 10 bases. The V gene's germline CDR1 is SGHDN and CDR2 FVKESK. Trimming removed 4 bases from V and 4 bases from J; junction bases left unmatched: 8. The CDR3 totals 16 residues. The part of the CDR3 DNA that was read is TGTGCCAGCAGCCGTCTACTAGCGGGGAGGGCAGATACG. It codes for CASSRLLAGRADT. The entire CDR3 reads CASSRLLAGRADTQYF.

This clone was seen many times. The read falls 3 residues short of the CDR3 end, and the missing part is taken from the germline J gene. The chain recombines TRBV6-2 or TRBV6-3 with TRBJ1-6; unclear D gene. V lost 5 bases and J lost 6, with 11 bases in between. In germline, CDR1 is MNHEY, CDR2 SVGEGT. The CDR3 covers 14 residues. The CDR3 here is CASSTLSGNSPLHF. Partial CDR3 DNA: TGTGCCAGCAGTACCCTCAGTGGTAATTCACCC.

This clone was counted ten times or more. The observed sequence ends 3 residues before the CDR3 terminus, with the missing tail filled in from the germline J gene. The chain uses TRBV20-1 and TRBJ1-6, with 9 bases aligning to TRBD1. The CDR3 extends over 15 amino acids. V lost 0 bases, J lost 10 bases, and 7 bases stayed unmatched. The germline V gene encodes CDR1 DFQATT and CDR2 SNEGSKA (reference sequence). CDR3 residues: CSARDEGQGSSPLHF. The sequenced part of the CDR3 DNA is TGCAGTGCTAGAGATGAGGGACAGGGTTCCTCACCC.

This clone appeared many times. The read falls 3 residues short of the CDR3 end, and the missing part is taken from the germline J gene. The chain links TRBV6-1 to TRBJ2-1; 13 bases match TRBD2. The germline V gene encodes CDR1 MNHNS and CDR2 SASEGT. The CDR3 covers 18 residues. With 2 bases clipped from V and 6 bases from J, the junction kept 10 bases outside the gene matches. CDR3 loop: CASSEFLGGLAGLNEQFF. CDR3 DNA, as far as it was read: TGTGCCAGCAGTGAATTCTTAGGGGGACTAGCGGGGCTCAATGAG.

This clone was observed many times. The read is 3 residues too short to cover the CDR3 end, so that end is filled in from the germline J gene. This rearrangement joins TRBV5-1 to TRBJ2-5, with D maybe TRBD1 (6 bases). The germline V and J ends were trimmed by 4 bases and 1 base, with 11 bases remaining between them. The germline V gene encodes CDR1 SGHRS and CDR2 YFSETQ. CDR3 length equals 14 residues. This CDR3 reads CASSPTGPQETQYF. The sequenced CDR3 bases are TGCGCCAGCAGCCCTACAGGGCCCCAAGAGACC.

This clone appeared many times. From the germline J gene comes the end of the CDR3, since the read stops 3 residues before it. The genes are TRBV29-1 and TRBJ1-4; TRBD1 matches 7 bases. The CDR3 loop spans 13 amino acids. V lost 5 bases and J lost 6; bases outside the gene matches: 6. The germline CDR1 and CDR2 sequences are SQVTM and ANQGSEA. CDR3 loop: CSVRQGDDEKLFF. The CDR3 DNA, read in part, is TGCAGCGTTCGCCAGGGGGATGATGAAAAA. Full variable domain (rest looked up from reference TRBV29-1 and TRBJ1-4): SAVISQKPSRDICQRGTSLTIQCQVDSQVTMMFWYRQQPGQSLTLIATANQGSEATYESGFVIDKFPISRPNLTFSTLTVSNMSPEDSSIYLCSVRQGDDEKLFFGSGTQLSVL.

Ten or more counts support this clone. The read stops 3 residues short of the end of the CDR3; the missing end is completed from the germline J gene. The chain combines TRBV5-1 with TRBJ2-7; D is perhaps TRBD1 (5 bases). The CDR3 covers 16 residues. Germline loops: CDR1 SGHRS, CDR2 YFSETQ. V was shortened by 4 bases and J by 1 base, with 18 bases between the two germline ends. CDR3 DNA (partial): TGCGCCAGCAGCCTACTCACGGACACTTTATCCTACGAG. Translating it yields CASSLLTDTLSYE. The full CDR3 protein reads CASSLLTDTLSYEQYF.

This clone has at least ten counts. The read terminates 3 residues before the CDR3 end, so the remaining end is supplied by the germline J gene. The V call is TRBV6-4, the J call TRBJ2-1, with a possible D match to TRBD1 (7 bases). The germline V gene has CDR1 MRHNA and CDR2 SNTAGT. This CDR3 has 16 amino acids. Trimming shortened V by 3 bases and J by 8 bases, and 20 bases separated the two germline ends. The CDR3 sequence: CASSEGQTPGSDEQFF. The covered CDR3 bases are TGTGCCAGCAGTGAGGGACAGACGCCCGGGAGTGATGAG.

This clone was observed many times. The read falls 3 residues short of the CDR3 end, and the missing part is taken from the germline J gene. This rearrangement joins TRBV12-3 or TRBV12-4 to TRBJ2-3; 10 bases agree with TRBD2. This CDR3 contains 15 residues. V lost 3 bases and J lost 5; bases outside the gene matches: 5. The CDR3 bases that were read are TGTGCCAGCAGTTTGGGTCTAGCGGGAGTAGATACG. Translation gives CASSLGLAGVDT. The whole CDR3 sequence is CASSLGLAGVDTQYF.

This clone was recorded many times. Read data end 3 residues before the CDR3 end; the end is taken from the germline J gene. The J gene is TRBJ2-1, the V gene TRBV7-8, with 13 bases lining up with TRBD2. CDR1 and CDR2 (germline): SGHVS, FQNEAQ. V shed 5 bases, J shed 7 bases, and the junction held 8 bases outside the gene matches. The CDR3 is 16 amino acids. CDR3 bases read: TGTGCCAGCAGCCCCCGACTAGCGGGGGGCCGGAATGAG. It yields the protein CASSPRLAGGRNE. The whole CDR3 protein is CASSPRLAGGRNEQFF.

At least ten counts were recorded for this clone. From the germline J gene comes the end of the CDR3, since the read stops 3 residues before it. The V call is TRBV7-2, the J call TRBJ1-5; D might be TRBD1 (6 bases). The CDR3 runs 14 residues. In germline, CDR1 is SGHTA, CDR2 FQGNSA. V lost 2 bases to trimming and J lost 5 bases, with 10 bases between them. The covered CDR3 bases are TGTGCCAGCAGCTTAACACAGGGAGATCAGCCC. The encoded protein is CASSLTQGDQP. The CDR3 in full is CASSLTQGDQPQHF.

This clone was seen at least ten times. The read falls 3 residues short of the CDR3 end, and the missing part is taken from the germline J gene. The chain combines TRBV27 with TRBJ1-1; 9 bases align to TRBD1. Trimming removed 1 base from V and 6 bases from J; junction bases left unmatched: 9. The CDR3 covers 16 residues. Germline V gene data show CDR1 as MNHEY and CDR2 as SMNVEV (reference sequence). The sequenced CDR3 bases are TGTGCCAGCAGTTTATGGAGCCGGGACAGGGACGCTGAA. This codes for CASSLWSRDRDAE. The full CDR3 protein reads CASSLWSRDRDAEAFF.

This clone was counted between two and nine times. The CDR3 goes on 3 residues after the read ends, and that part is filled in from the germline J gene. The genes are TRBV2 and TRBJ2-2; tentative D call: TRBD2 (5 bases). Per germline, CDR1 SNHLY and CDR2 FYNNEI. This CDR3 is built from 15 residues. The CDR3 loop is CASTRFGETNEKLFF. CDR3 bases read: TGTGCCAGCACGAGGTTCGGGGAAACTAATGAAAAG.

This clone was seen at least ten times. The read finishes 3 residues shy of the CDR3 end, and the germline J gene is used to complete it. The chain uses TRBV19 and TRBJ1-6, with TRBD1 identical over 9 bases. This CDR3 comprises 16 residues. Germline V gene sequence: CDR1 LNHDA, CDR2 SQIVND (reference sequence). J was trimmed by 10 bases and V by 4 bases; bases with no gene match: 11. CDR3 sequence: CASSRSPGQGSSPLHF. The part of the CDR3 DNA that was read is TGTGCCAGTAGTAGAAGTCCGGGACAGGGATCCTCACCC.

This clone has a count of ten or more. The read ends 3 residues early relative to the CDR3; the germline J gene fills the gap. The chain carries TRBV19 and TRBJ2-2, with 8 bases aligning to TRBD1. The CDR3 is 16 residues long. Germline CDR1 is LNHDA and CDR2 is SQIVND (reference sequence). The trim removed 5 bases at V and 1 base at J, leaving 6 bases unmatched. Incomplete CDR3 DNA: TGTGCCAGTAGTGCCGACAGGGGTTGGAACACCGGGGAG. Its protein product is CASSADRGWNTGE. The entire CDR3 protein reads CASSADRGWNTGELFF.

This clone showed up many times. The read ends 3 residues before the CDR3 terminus; that terminus is restored from the germline J gene. The chain recombines TRBV7-2 with TRBJ2-1, with D possibly being TRBD1 (6 bases). Per germline, CDR1 SGHTA and CDR2 FQGNSA. This CDR3 contains 15 residues. Trimming stripped 3 bases from V and 6 bases from J, with 15 bases between. CDR3 amino acids: CASSFDRARGNEQFF. The sequenced CDR3 bases are TGTGCCAGCAGCTTTGACCGGGCCAGGGGCAATGAG.